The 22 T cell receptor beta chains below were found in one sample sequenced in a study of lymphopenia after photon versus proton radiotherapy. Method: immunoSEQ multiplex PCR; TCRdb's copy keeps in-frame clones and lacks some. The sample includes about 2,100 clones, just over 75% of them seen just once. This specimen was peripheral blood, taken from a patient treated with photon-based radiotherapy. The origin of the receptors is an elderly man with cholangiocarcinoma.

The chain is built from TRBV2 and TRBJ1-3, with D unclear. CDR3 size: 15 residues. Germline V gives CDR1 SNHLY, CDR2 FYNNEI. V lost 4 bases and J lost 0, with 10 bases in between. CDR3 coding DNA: TGTGCCAGCAGTGGGGTAGGGTACTCTGGAAACACCATATATTTT. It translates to CASSGVGYSGNTIYF.

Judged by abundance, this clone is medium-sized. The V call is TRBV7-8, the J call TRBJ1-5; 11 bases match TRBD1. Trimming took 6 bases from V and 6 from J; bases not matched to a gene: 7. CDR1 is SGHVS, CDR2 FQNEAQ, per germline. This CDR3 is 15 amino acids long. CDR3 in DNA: TGTGCCAGCAGTCGGACAGGGGGCTTGGTTCAGCCCCAGCATTTT. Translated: CASSRTGGLVQPQHF. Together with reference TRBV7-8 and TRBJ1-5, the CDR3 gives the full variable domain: GAGVSQSPRYKVAKRGQDVALRCDPISGHVSLFWYQQALGQGPEFLTYFQNEAQLDKSGLPSDRFFAERPEGSVSTLKIQRTQQEDSAVYLCASSRTGGLVQPQHFGDGTRLSIL.

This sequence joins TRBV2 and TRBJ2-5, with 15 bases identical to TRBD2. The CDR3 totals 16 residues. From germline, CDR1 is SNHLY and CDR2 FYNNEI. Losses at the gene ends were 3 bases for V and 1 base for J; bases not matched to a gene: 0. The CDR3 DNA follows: TGTGCCAGCAGTGAGGGACTAGCGGGGGGCCAAGAGACCCAGTACTTC. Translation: CASSEGLAGGQETQYF.

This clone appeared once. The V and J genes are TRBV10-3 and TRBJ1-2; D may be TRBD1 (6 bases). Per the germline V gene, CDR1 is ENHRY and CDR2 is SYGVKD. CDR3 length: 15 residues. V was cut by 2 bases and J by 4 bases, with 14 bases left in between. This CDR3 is CAISEGRGPGYGYTF. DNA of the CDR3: TGTGCCATCAGTGAGGGCCGGGGGCCAGGCTATGGCTACACCTTC.

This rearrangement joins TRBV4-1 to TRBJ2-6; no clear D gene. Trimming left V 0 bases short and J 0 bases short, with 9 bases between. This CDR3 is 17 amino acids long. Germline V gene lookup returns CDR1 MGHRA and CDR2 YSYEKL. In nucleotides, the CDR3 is TGCGCCAGCAGCCAAGATGCTTTTGGCTCTGGGGCCAACGTCCTGACTTTC. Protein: CASSQDAFGSGANVLTF.

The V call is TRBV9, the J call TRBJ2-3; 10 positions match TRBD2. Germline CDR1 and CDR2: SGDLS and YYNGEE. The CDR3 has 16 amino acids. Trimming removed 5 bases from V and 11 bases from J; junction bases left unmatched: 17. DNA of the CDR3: TGTGCCAGCAGTCCTCTCGGGACTAGCGTTTCCACATGGCAGTATTTT. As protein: CASSPLGTSVSTWQYF.

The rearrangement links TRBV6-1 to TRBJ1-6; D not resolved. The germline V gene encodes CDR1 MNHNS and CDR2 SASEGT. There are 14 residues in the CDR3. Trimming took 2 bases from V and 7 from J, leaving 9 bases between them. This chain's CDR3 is CASSESRANSPLHF. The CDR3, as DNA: TGTGCCAGCAGTGAATCGAGGGCAAATTCACCCCTCCACTTT.

CDR3 in DNA: TGTGCCAGCAGCTTGGCGGGGGGGCGCAATGAGCAGTTCTTC. This encodes CASSLAGGRNEQFF. The J gene is TRBJ2-1, the V gene TRBV5-6, with 8 bases aligning to TRBD2. The CDR3 sequence is 14 residues long. Germline V gene sequence: CDR1 SGHDT, CDR2 YYEEEE. The V and J ends lost 0 bases and 6 bases, in that order; junction bases with no gene match: 2. Based on the CDR3 plus reference TRBV5-6 and TRBJ2-1, the full variable domain is DAGVTQSPTHLIKTRGQQVTLRCSPKSGHDTVSWYQQALGQGPQFIFQYYEEEERQRGNFPDRFSGHQFPNYSSELNVNALLLGDSALYLCASSLAGGRNEQFFGPGTRLTVL.

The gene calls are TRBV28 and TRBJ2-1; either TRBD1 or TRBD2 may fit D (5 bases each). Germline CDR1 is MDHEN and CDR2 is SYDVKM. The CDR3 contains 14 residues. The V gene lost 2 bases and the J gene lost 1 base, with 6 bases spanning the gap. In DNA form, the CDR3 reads TGTGCCAGCAGTTTAGGGGGATCCTACAATGAGCAGTTCTTC. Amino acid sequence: CASSLGGSYNEQFF.

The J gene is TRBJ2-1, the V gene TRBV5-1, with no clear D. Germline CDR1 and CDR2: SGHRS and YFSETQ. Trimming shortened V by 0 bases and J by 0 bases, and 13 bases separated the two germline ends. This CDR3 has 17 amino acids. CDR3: CASSLDWSALSYNEQFF. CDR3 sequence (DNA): TGCGCCAGCAGCTTGGATTGGTCCGCCCTCTCCTACAATGAGCAGTTCTTC. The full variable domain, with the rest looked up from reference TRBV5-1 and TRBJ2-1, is KAGVTQTPRYLIKTRGQQVTLSCSPISGHRSVSWYQQTPGQGLQFLFEYFSETQRNKGNFPGRFSGRQFSNSRSEMNVSTLELGDSALYLCASSLDWSALSYNEQFFGPGTRLTVL.

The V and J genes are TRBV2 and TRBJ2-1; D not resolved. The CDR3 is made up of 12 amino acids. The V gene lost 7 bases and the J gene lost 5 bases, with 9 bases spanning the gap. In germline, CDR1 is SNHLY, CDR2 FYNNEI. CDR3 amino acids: CASTWDHNEQFF. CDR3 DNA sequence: TGTGCCAGCACCTGGGATCACAATGAGCAGTTCTTC. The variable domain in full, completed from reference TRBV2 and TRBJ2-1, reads EPEVTQTPSHQVTQMGQEVILRCVPISNHLYFYWYRQILGQKVEFLVSFYNNEISEKSEIFDDQFSVERPDGSNFTLKIRSTKLEDSAMYFCASTWDHNEQFFGPGTRLTVL.

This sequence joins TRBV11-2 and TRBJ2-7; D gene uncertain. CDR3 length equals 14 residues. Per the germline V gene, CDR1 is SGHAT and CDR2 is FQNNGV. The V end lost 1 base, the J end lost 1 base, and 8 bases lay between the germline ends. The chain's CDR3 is CASSLVGGSYEQYF. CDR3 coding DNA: TGTGCCAGCAGCTTAGTCGGCGGATCCTACGAGCAGTACTTC.

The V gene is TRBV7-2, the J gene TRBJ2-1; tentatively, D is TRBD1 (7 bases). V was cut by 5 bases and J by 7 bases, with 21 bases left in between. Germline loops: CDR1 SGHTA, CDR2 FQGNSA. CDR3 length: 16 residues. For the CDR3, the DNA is TGTGCCAGCAGCCTCCGGGGGACAGAGGTCTCGAATGAGCAGTTCTTC. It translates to CASSLRGTEVSNEQFF.

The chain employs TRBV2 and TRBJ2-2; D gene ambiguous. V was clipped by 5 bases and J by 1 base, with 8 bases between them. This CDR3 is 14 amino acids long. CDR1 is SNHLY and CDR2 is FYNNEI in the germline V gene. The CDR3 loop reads CASSFLVNTGELFF. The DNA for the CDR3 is TGTGCCAGCAGTTTTCTAGTGAACACCGGGGAGCTGTTTTTT.

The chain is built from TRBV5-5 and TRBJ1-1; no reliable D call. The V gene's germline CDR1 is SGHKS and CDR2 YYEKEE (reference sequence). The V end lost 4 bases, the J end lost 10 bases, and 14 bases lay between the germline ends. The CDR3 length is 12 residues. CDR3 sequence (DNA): TGTGCCAGCAGCCTGGACCAAAGTAGAGCTTTCTTT. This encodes CASSLDQSRAFF.

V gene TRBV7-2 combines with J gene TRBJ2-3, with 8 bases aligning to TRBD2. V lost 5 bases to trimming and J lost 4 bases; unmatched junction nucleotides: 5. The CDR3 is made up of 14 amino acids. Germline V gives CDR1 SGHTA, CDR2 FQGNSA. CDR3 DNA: TGTGCCAGCAGCCCGGGACTAGTAGCAGATACGCAGTATTTT. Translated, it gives CASSPGLVADTQYF.

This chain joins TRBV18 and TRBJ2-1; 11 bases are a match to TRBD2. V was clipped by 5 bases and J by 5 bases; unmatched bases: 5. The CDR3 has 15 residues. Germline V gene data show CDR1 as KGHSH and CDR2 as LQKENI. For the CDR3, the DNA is TGTGCCAGCTCAACTGCTAGCGGGGGGCACAATGAGCAGTTCTTC. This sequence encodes CASSTASGGHNEQFF.

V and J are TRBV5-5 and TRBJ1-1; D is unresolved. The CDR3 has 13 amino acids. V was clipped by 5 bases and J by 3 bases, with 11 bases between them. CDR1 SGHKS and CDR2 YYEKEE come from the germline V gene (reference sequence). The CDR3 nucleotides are TGTGCCAGCAGTCTTCCTGGGGACACTGAAGCTTTCTTT. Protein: CASSLPGDTEAFF.

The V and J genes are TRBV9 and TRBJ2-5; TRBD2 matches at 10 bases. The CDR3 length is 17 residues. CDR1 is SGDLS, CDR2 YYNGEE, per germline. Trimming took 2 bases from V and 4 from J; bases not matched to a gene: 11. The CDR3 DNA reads TGTGCCAGCAGCGTGAGAGCGGGGGGGCCGCTCGCAGAGACCCAGTACTTC. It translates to CASSVRAGGPLAETQYF.

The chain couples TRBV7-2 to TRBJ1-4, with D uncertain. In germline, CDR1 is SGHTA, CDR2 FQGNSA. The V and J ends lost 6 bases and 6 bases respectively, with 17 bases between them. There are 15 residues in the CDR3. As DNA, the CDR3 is TGTGCCAGCAGTTACACTGGACCTTGGGATGAAAAACTGTTTTTT. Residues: CASSYTGPWDEKLFF.

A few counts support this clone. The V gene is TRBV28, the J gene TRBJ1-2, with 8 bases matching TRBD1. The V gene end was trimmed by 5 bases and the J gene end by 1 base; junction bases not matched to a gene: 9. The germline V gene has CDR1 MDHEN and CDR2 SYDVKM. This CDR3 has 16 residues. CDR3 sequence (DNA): TGTGCCAGCAGTGTCCCGGGACAGGTTCTTAACTATGGCTACACCTTC. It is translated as CASSVPGQVLNYGYTF.

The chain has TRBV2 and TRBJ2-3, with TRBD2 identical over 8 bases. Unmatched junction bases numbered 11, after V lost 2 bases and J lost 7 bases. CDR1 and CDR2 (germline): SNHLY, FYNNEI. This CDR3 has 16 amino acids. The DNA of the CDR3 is TGTGCCAGCAGTGAATGGGGCAGCGGGGGTGGGAATACGCAGTATTTT. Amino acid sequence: CASSEWGSGGGNTQYF.